Below are 29 T cell receptor beta chains sequenced from a single sample in a study of T cell repertoires in cytomegalovirus infection. MiXCR was run by TCRdb on the reads, yielding one entry per CDR3 protein. In the table there are approximately 170,000 distinct CDR3 sequences, 17% of which are singletons. What was sequenced was CD8+ T cells from PBMCs. The receptor set was obtained from a human donor in good health (CMV status not recorded). Some clones in this sample may be carry-over from other donors' samples.

This chain connects TRBV25-1 to TRBJ1-5; no clear D gene. Germline CDR1 is MGHDK and CDR2 is SYGVNS. The CDR3 is 14 amino acids. V dropped 6 bases and J dropped 3 bases, with 12 bases sitting between them. The CDR3 region is CASSGFGNNQPQHF. CDR3 in DNA: TGTGCCAGCAGCGGGTTTGGCAACAATCAGCCCCAGCATTTT.

The table lists this clonotype with a few counts. The chain carries TRBV7-6 and TRBJ1-5; 9 bases agree with TRBD1. CDR3 length: 16 residues. The V gene end was trimmed by 0 bases and the J gene end by 4 bases; junction bases not matched to a gene: 4. Germline assignment: CDR1 SGHVS and CDR2 FNYEAQ. The CDR3 reads CASSLATGGANQPQHF. CDR3 bases: TGTGCCAGCAGCTTAGCGACAGGGGGGGCGAATCAGCCCCAGCATTTT.

The V gene is TRBV28, the J gene TRBJ2-1, with D uncertain. Trimming shortened V by 3 bases and J by 1 base, and 10 bases separated the two germline ends. Germline V gene lookup returns CDR1 MDHEN and CDR2 SYDVKM. The CDR3 loop spans 15 amino acids. The CDR3 DNA follows: TGTGCCAGCAGTTTCTCTAGAATATCCTACAATGAGCAGTTCTTC. Its protein product is CASSFSRISYNEQFF.

In its sample, this clonotype was seen a few times. The chain is built from TRBV28 and TRBJ2-3; 10 positions agree with TRBD2. The germline gives CDR1 MDHEN, CDR2 SYDVKM. After removal of 11 bases from V and 1 base from J, the junction contained 15 bases not matched to a gene. CDR3 size: 17 residues. The CDR3 loop is CAAEGTSADWGTDTQYF. CDR3 sequence (DNA): TGTGCCGCCGAGGGGACTAGCGCTGATTGGGGCACAGATACGCAGTATTTT.

The chain employs TRBV4-3 and TRBJ1-2; 7 bases fit TRBD1. V shed 5 bases, J shed 1 base, and the junction held 10 bases outside the gene matches. The germline gives CDR1 LGHNA, CDR2 YSLEER. This CDR3 is 16 amino acids long. Written as DNA, the CDR3 is TGCGCCAGCAGCTCGCGGCGGGGACAGCTTAACTATGGCTACACCTTC. It yields the protein CASSSRRGQLNYGYTF.

V is TRBV6-2 or TRBV6-3 and J is TRBJ1-5; no definite D call. V was pared by 2 bases and J by 3 bases, with 8 bases between. The CDR3 contains 14 residues. Germline V CDR1 and CDR2: MNHEY, SVGEGT. The CDR3 loop is CASSYEYNNQPQHF. The CDR3 DNA is TGTGCCAGCAGTTACGAATACAACAATCAGCCCCAGCATTTT.

The genes are TRBV28 and TRBJ1-5; the D gene is possibly TRBD1 (5 bases). Trimming left V 6 bases short and J 1 base short, with 16 bases between. The CDR3 has 16 residues. Germline V lookup: CDR1 MDHEN, CDR2 SYDVKM. The CDR3 is CASSSTGGASNQPQHF. Here the CDR3 DNA reads TGTGCCAGCAGCTCCACGGGTGGGGCAAGCAATCAGCCCCAGCATTTT.

The J gene is TRBJ2-7, the V gene TRBV7-9; 10 nucleotides agree with TRBD1. This CDR3 region has 15 residues. Germline lookup yields CDR1 SEHNR and CDR2 FQNEAQ (reference sequence). V was pared by 4 bases and J by 0 bases, with 3 bases of the junction left unmatched. The CDR3 reads CASSSWTGGSYEQYF. DNA of the CDR3: TGTGCCAGCAGCTCTTGGACAGGGGGCTCCTACGAGCAGTACTTC. The entire variable domain, with the rest obtained from reference TRBV7-9 and TRBJ2-7, is as follows: DTGVSQNPRHKITKRGQNVTFRCDPISEHNRLYWYRQTLGQGPEFLTYFQNEAQLEKSRLLSDRFSAERPKGSFSTLEIQRTEQGDSAMYLCASSSWTGGSYEQYFGPGTRLTVT.

This clonotype was recorded once. The chain has TRBV27 and TRBJ1-2; the D gene is possibly TRBD1 (6 bases). Germline CDR1 and CDR2: MNHEY and SMNVEV (reference sequence). CDR3 length: 15 amino acids. Trimming left V 3 bases short and J 8 bases short, with 19 bases between. CDR3: CASSFDPQGSRGYTF. The CDR3 nucleotides read TGTGCCAGCAGTTTCGACCCACAGGGCAGTCGGGGCTACACCTTC.

J is TRBJ1-4 and V is TRBV7-6; tentatively, D is TRBD1 (6 bases). With 2 bases removed from V and 4 bases from J, the gap between germline ends came to 17 bases. CDR1 is SGHVS, CDR2 FNYEAQ, per germline. There are 17 residues in the CDR3. In DNA, the CDR3 is TGTGCCAGCAGCTTAAACCCGACAGGAAGGGGTAATGAAAAACTGTTTTTT. Protein: CASSLNPTGRGNEKLFF.

This clonotype appeared a few times. The chain has TRBV7-2 and TRBJ2-7; the D is unclear. CDR3 length: 13 amino acids. Trimming removed 4 bases from V and 3 bases from J, with 10 bases in between. Germline values: CDR1 SGHTA, CDR2 FQGNSA. In DNA form, the CDR3 reads TGTGCCAGCAGCTCCATGGAGTTCTACGAGCAGTACTTC. Protein product: CASSSMEFYEQYF.

This chain uses TRBV7-6 with TRBJ2-1; 7 positions match TRBD1. CDR3 length: 16 residues. V was pared by 5 bases and J by 7 bases, with 14 bases of the junction left unmatched. Germline V gives CDR1 SGHVS, CDR2 FNYEAQ. The CDR3, as DNA: TGTGCCAGCAGCATAAGACAGGGTCCCTTAAGGAATGAGCAGTTCTTC. This gives the protein CASSIRQGPLRNEQFF.

The gene calls are TRBV4-3 and TRBJ1-1, with D perhaps matching TRBD1 (5 bases). Per the germline V gene, CDR1 is LGHNA and CDR2 is YSLEER. V was pared by 1 base and J by 4 bases, with 10 bases between. The CDR3 totals 14 residues. For the CDR3, the DNA is TGCGCCAGCAGCCAAGTGGGGGGACCCACTGAAGCTTTCTTT. This sequence encodes CASSQVGGPTEAFF.

The chain uses TRBV11-2 and TRBJ2-5; maybe TRBD2 (6 bases). The germline CDR1 and CDR2 sequences are SGHAT and FQNNGV. The germline V and J ends were trimmed by 1 base and 13 bases, with 13 bases remaining between them. CDR3 length: 12 residues. CDR3 bases: TGTGCCAGCAGCTTAGGGGACCCGCGGGGGTACTTC. Translated, it gives CASSLGDPRGYF.

The chain uses TRBV20-1 and TRBJ2-7; D is possibly TRBD2 (7 bases). V shed 3 bases and J shed 4 bases, with 19 bases lying between them. The CDR3 covers 15 residues. CDR1 DFQATT and CDR2 SNEGSKA come from the germline V gene (reference sequence). The CDR3 bases are TGCAGTGCTAGGGGCTTTAGGGGGGGCCAATACGAGCAGTACTTC. This codes for CSARGFRGGQYEQYF.

This clonotype has a count of ten or more. The J gene is TRBJ2-1, the V gene TRBV7-2; no clear D gene. From germline, CDR1 is SGHTA and CDR2 FQGNSA. V lost 5 bases and J lost 4, with 6 bases in between. The length of the CDR3 is 12 residues. CDR3 amino acids: CASSPSYNEQFF. Written as DNA, the CDR3 is TGTGCCAGCAGCCCGAGTTACAATGAGCAGTTCTTC.

A few counts support this clonotype. The chain recombines TRBV7-9 with TRBJ1-1; no definite D call. Germline CDR1 SEHNR, CDR2 FQNEAQ (reference sequence). This CDR3 spans 16 amino acids. Trimming removed 3 bases from V and 1 base from J, with 15 bases in between. In DNA form, the CDR3 reads TGTGCCAGCAGCTTGGGAAAGAGCCTAACGAACACTGAAGCTTTCTTT. Translating gives CASSLGKSLTNTEAFF.

The table lists this clonotype with a few counts. This chain links TRBV4-3 with TRBJ2-1, with D perhaps assigned TRBD1 or TRBD2 (5 bases each). The germline V and J ends were trimmed by 3 bases and 8 bases, with 20 bases remaining between them. CDR3 length: 16 amino acids. Germline V gene data show CDR1 as LGHNA and CDR2 as YSLEER. DNA of the CDR3: TGCGCCAGCAGCCATCCCCTAGGGGCGGGCAGCGATGAGCAGTTCTTC. Protein sequence: CASSHPLGAGSDEQFF.

The genes are TRBV7-2 and TRBJ2-1; TRBD2 matches at 15 bases. Germline V lookup: CDR1 SGHTA, CDR2 FQGNSA. V lost 5 bases and J lost 5; bases outside the gene matches: 4. This CDR3 spans 16 amino acids. The CDR3 bases are TGTGCCAGCAGCCACTGGACTAGCGGGAGGGACAATGAGCAGTTCTTC. Protein product: CASSHWTSGRDNEQFF. The full variable domain, with the rest looked up from reference TRBV7-2 and TRBJ2-1, is GAGVSQSPSNKVTEKGKDVELRCDPISGHTALYWYRQSLGQGLEFLIYFQGNSAPDKSGLPSDRFSAERTGGSVSTLTIQRTQQEDSAVYLCASSHWTSGRDNEQFFGPGTRLTVL.

This clonotype occurred a few times. J is TRBJ2-1 and V is TRBV4-2; a possible D gene is TRBD1 (6 bases). Trimming left V 3 bases short and J 9 bases short, with 21 bases between. This CDR3 is 16 amino acids long. The germline CDR1 and CDR2 sequences are LGHNA and YNFKEQ. CDR3 in DNA: TGTGCCAGCAGCCACCGGACCGGGACACCTCTCACTGAGCAGTTCTTC. It is translated as CASSHRTGTPLTEQFF.

This clonotype came up many times. The CDR3 coding sequence is TGTGCCAGCAGATACAGCGGGAGCTCCTACAATGAGCAGTTCTTC. It translates to CASRYSGSSYNEQFF. This chain links TRBV28 with TRBJ2-1, with 8 bases that match TRBD2. Trimming removed 6 bases from V and 0 bases from J; junction bases left unmatched: 4. The germline V gene has CDR1 MDHEN and CDR2 SYDVKM. The CDR3 spans 15 residues.

V and J are TRBV29-1 and TRBJ1-4, with 12 bases identical to TRBD1. The V gene's germline CDR1 is SQVTM and CDR2 ANQGSEA. The CDR3 runs 15 residues. V lost 6 bases, J lost 10 bases, and 12 bases stayed unmatched. The CDR3 spells CSVAWGQGARLKLFF. DNA for the CDR3: TGCAGCGTCGCGTGGGGACAGGGGGCCCGGCTAAAACTGTTTTTT.

The chain has TRBV19 and TRBJ2-5; 12 nucleotides align to TRBD2. With V trimmed by 4 bases and J by 1 base, 4 bases remained unmatched. This CDR3 has 16 amino acids. From germline, CDR1 is LNHDA and CDR2 SQIVND (reference sequence). CDR3 in amino acids: CASSTSGLAGQETQYF. As DNA, the CDR3 is TGTGCCAGTAGTACGTCGGGACTAGCGGGCCAAGAGACCCAGTACTTC.

V and J are TRBV5-1 and TRBJ1-5; D gene uncertain. V shed 4 bases and J shed 2 bases, with 7 bases lying between them. The CDR3 is 13 amino acids. The germline gives CDR1 SGHRS, CDR2 YFSETQ. The CDR3, as DNA: TGCGCCAGCAGCCCCACTGGCAATCAGCCCCAGCATTTT. This encodes CASSPTGNQPQHF.

This clonotype was seen a few times. The chain joins TRBV7-3 to TRBJ1-2; the D gene is possibly TRBD1 (5 bases). The CDR3 has 17 amino acids. In germline, CDR1 is SGHTA, CDR2 FQGTGA. The V and J ends lost 5 bases and 0 bases respectively, with 19 bases between them. The CDR3 DNA reads as TGTGCCAGCAGCCCCGGGGGGATGTCAAGCACTAACTATGGCTACACCTTC. Amino acids: CASSPGGMSSTNYGYTF.

This clonotype was seen ten or more times. The V gene is TRBV7-2, the J gene TRBJ2-1; D might be TRBD2 (6 bases). V was trimmed by 5 bases and J by 0 bases, leaving 14 bases between them. The germline V gene has CDR1 SGHTA and CDR2 FQGNSA. This CDR3 is built from 16 residues. The CDR3 loop is CASSLRAGSSYNEQFF. CDR3 nucleotides: TGTGCCAGCAGCCTAAGGGCGGGGAGCTCCTACAATGAGCAGTTCTTC.

The chain carries TRBV28 and TRBJ2-7; D is possibly TRBD1 (5 bases). The V gene's germline CDR1 is MDHEN and CDR2 SYDVKM. CDR3 length equals 13 residues. V was trimmed by 3 bases and J by 6 bases, leaving 12 bases between them. CDR3 DNA: TGTGCCAGCAGTTTGACAGTAAACGTCGAGCAGTACTTC. Translation gives CASSLTVNVEQYF.

The DNA of the CDR3 is TGTGCCAGCAGCGCGGGGACTAGCCCAGCGCAGTACTTC. This codes for CASSAGTSPAQYF. V and J are TRBV11-2 and TRBJ2-7, with 9 bases lining up with TRBD2. From germline, CDR1 is SGHAT and CDR2 FQNNGV. Trimming took 5 bases from V and 9 from J; bases not matched to a gene: 8. The CDR3 runs 13 residues. Supplemented by reference TRBV11-2 and TRBJ2-7, the full variable domain reads EAGVAQSPRYKIIEKRQSVAFWCNPISGHATLYWYQQILGQGPKLLIQFQNNGVVDDSQLPKDRFSAERLKGVDSTLKIQPAKLEDSAVYLCASSAGTSPAQYFGPGTRLTVT.

The rearrangement uses TRBV7-9 and TRBJ1-1; no reliable D call. CDR1 and CDR2 (germline): SEHNR, FQNEAQ (reference sequence). Between the trimmed V and J ends, which lost 1 base and 7 bases, there was a span of 10 bases. The CDR3 loop spans 13 amino acids. In nucleotides, the CDR3 is TGTGCCAGCAGCTTAGTAGGGAGTGATGAAGCTTTCTTT. Its protein is CASSLVGSDEAFF. Combining the CDR3 with reference TRBV7-9 and TRBJ1-1 gives the whole variable domain DTGVSQNPRHKITKRGQNVTFRCDPISEHNRLYWYRQTLGQGPEFLTYFQNEAQLEKSRLLSDRFSAERPKGSFSTLEIQRTEQGDSAMYLCASSLVGSDEAFFGQGTRLTVV.